This T cell receptor beta chain was recorded in a study of shared clonotypes between healthy human individuals. V dropped 4 bases and J dropped 4 bases, with 19 bases sitting between them. The CDR3 is 16 amino acids. Germline values: CDR1 SEHNR, CDR2 FQNEAQ (reference sequence). Assay: immunoSEQ multiplex PCR; the TCRdb copy retains only in-frame clones and omits some. The sample yields fewer than 600,000 clones, approximately 85% seen once. Within Nashville, Tennessee resided all donors, each a Caucasian adult. Sequencing was carried out using PBMCs. The chain carries TRBV7-9 and TRBJ1-1; no reliable D call. The receptor's source is a woman aged 40 to 50 in good health. Some clones in this sample may be carry-over from other donors' samples. This CDR3 reads CASSSPRRASGTEAFF. The DNA of the CDR3 is TGTGCCAGCAGCTCCCCTCGGCGGGCCTCGGGCACTGAAGCTTTCTTT.